The 30 T cell receptor delta chains listed next were all sequenced from one sample in a study of γδ T cells in repeated Plasmodium falciparum infection. TCRdb re-called the multiplex PCR reads through CATT. Of roughly 93,000 delta-chain clones in the sample, 0.75% to 1% were seen once. Vgamma9/Vdelta2+ and Vdelta2-negative gammadelta T cells were flow-sorted from PBMC for bulk sequencing. Sample: gamma-delta T cells from blood. These receptors came from a pool of human donors (malaria-infected and uninfected, not separated).

This clone was counted a few times. This DNA translates differently at residue 11 from the TCRdb protein, which is that of a much larger clone; a read error is likely, and the protein shown is the DNA's own translation. The chain employs TRDV2 and TRDJ1; 10 nucleotides line up with TRDD3. TCRdb carries no J gene annotation; the J gene was assigned here by matching the DNA with germline. V lost 2 bases to trimming and J lost 3 bases; unmatched junction nucleotides: 8. The CDR3 length is 16 residues. CDR1 is GEAIGNYY, CDR2 EKD, per germline. The CDR3, as DNA: TGTGCCTGTGACAGGCTGGGGGATAAGACAGCCGATAAACTCATCTTT. Translating it yields CACDRLGDKTADKLIF.

This clone was detected a few times. TCRdb assigns this DNA the protein of a much larger clone, which departs from its translation at residue 15; this likely reflects a read error, and the protein shown comes from translating the DNA. The chain combines TRDV1 with TRDJ3; 12 bases line up with TRDD3. TCRdb lists no J gene, so it was determined here by aligning the DNA to germline. V lost 2 bases and J lost 3; bases outside the gene matches: 26. Germline V lookup: CDR1 TSWWSYY, CDR2 QGS. This CDR3 comprises 26 residues. CDR3 loop: CALGEWHTPYWGIPSLGIWDTRQMFF. CDR3 nucleotide sequence: TGTGCTCTTGGGGAATGGCATACCCCATACTGGGGGATACCCAGTTTGGGGATCTGGGACACCCGACAGATGTTTTTC.

This clone was seen only a few times. A single base is all that separates this from a far larger clone, so a read error is likely. The same CDR3 can be traced to other DNA sequences in this sample. The chain combines TRDV1 with TRDJ1; 11 nucleotides match TRDD3. TCRdb is silent on the J gene; assignment here came from matching the DNA to germline. The CDR3 has 16 amino acids. Germline lookup yields CDR1 TSWWSYY and CDR2 QGS. V lost 2 bases and J lost 8; bases outside the gene matches: 10. This CDR3 reads CALGETTGGYLDKLIF. For the CDR3, the DNA is TGTGCTCTTGGGGAAACTACTGGGGGATATTTGGACAAACTCATCTTT.

To note about this clone: TCRdb's protein, taken from a much larger clone, differs from this DNA's translation at residue 3, likely owing to a read error; the protein displayed comes from the DNA. V gene TRDV2 combines with J gene TRDJ1; 13 bases fit TRDD3. No J segment appears in TCRdb, so it was assigned here by matching the sequence to germline. Per germline, CDR1 GEAIGNYY and CDR2 EKD. The CDR3 has 20 amino acids. The CDR3 spells CASDTLVLGDTRKDTDKLIF. As DNA, the CDR3 is TGTGCCAGTGACACCCTGGTACTGGGGGATACGCGGAAGGACACCGATAAACTCATCTTT.

Remarks on this clone: TCRdb shows a much larger clone's protein in place of this DNA's translation, and the two differ at residue 4, likely through a read error; the protein shown is translated from the DNA. V gene TRDV2 combines with J gene TRDJ1, with TRDD3 matching 8 bases. The J gene, left out of TCRdb, was set here by checking the DNA against germline. The CDR3 sequence is 14 residues long. Germline loops: CDR1 GEAIGNYY, CDR2 EKD. Written as DNA, the CDR3 is TGTGCCTGTGGCACCGGCTGGGGGAGGGGTAAACTCATCTTT. This translates into CACGTGWGRGKLIF.

This clone was seen only a few times. A far larger clone is one base from this, pointing to a likely read error. The same CDR3 is also encoded by other DNA sequences in this sample. The rearrangement links TRDV1 to TRDJ1; 11 bases match TRDD3. No J segment appears in TCRdb, so it was assigned here by matching the sequence to germline. Trimming took 1 base from V and 8 from J; bases not matched to a gene: 27. Germline lookup yields CDR1 TSWWSYY and CDR2 QGS. This CDR3 has 22 residues. The CDR3 sequence: CALGERGTGGYGSNGCPMKLIF. The CDR3 DNA reads as TGTGCTCTTGGGGAACGCGGTACTGGGGGATATGGGTCGAATGGTTGTCCGATGAAACTCATCTTT.

This clone was found a few times. The likely explanation is a read error, given a far larger clone one base away. The chain recombines TRDV1 with TRDJ1, with TRDD3 matching 13 bases. No J gene was available from TCRdb, and it was assigned here by a germline match of the DNA. CDR1 and CDR2 from the germline V gene are TSWWSYY and QGS. This CDR3 contains 24 residues. The CDR3: CALGDTSYFRGWDWGIRGFRELIF. CDR3 bases: TGCGCTCTTGGGGATACTTCCTACTTTAGGGGATGGGACTGGGGGATACGCGGATTCCGGGAACTCATCTTT.

This clone was counted only a few times. Translating this DNA gives a protein that differs at residue 13 from the TCRdb one, which belongs to a much larger clone; a read error is likely, and the protein shown is this translation. The V call is TRDV1, the J call TRDJ1, with 9 bases aligning to TRDD3. V dropped 3 bases and J dropped 2; count of bases not matched to a gene: 25. From germline, CDR1 is TSWWSYY and CDR2 QGS. The CDR3 extends over 22 amino acids. The CDR3 region is CALGDLFPTGGNRGYGTDKLIF. DNA of the CDR3: TGTGCTCTTGGGGATTTATTTCCTACGGGGGGCAATAGGGGATACGGTACCGATAAACTCATCTTT.

Concerning this clone: The translation of this DNA and the TCRdb protein of a much larger clone differ at residue 17, probably owing to a read error; the protein shown here is translated from the DNA. TRDV2 is the V gene, and the J gene was not called; TRDD3, the table's D call, was not compared with the DNA. The CDR3 runs 18 residues. CDR1 GEAIGNYY and CDR2 EKD come from the germline V gene. The CDR3 sequence: CACDGPKNEYWGADKLTF. DNA for the CDR3: TGTGCCTGTGATGGGCCTAAGAACGAATACTGGGGAGCCGATAAACTCACCTTT.

In the case of this clone: The protein that TCRdb holds for this DNA derives from a much larger clone and differs from the translated DNA at residue 13, which likely indicates a read error; the protein shown here is translated from the DNA. This rearrangement joins TRDV1 to TRDJ1; TRDD3 agrees at 10 bases. CDR3 length equals 18 residues. With 1 base clipped from V and 3 bases from J, the junction kept 11 bases outside the gene matches. CDR1 is TSWWSYY, CDR2 QGS, per germline. The CDR3 is CALGEHPGWGIVPDKLIF. CDR3 in DNA: TGTGCTCTTGGGGAACATCCGGGCTGGGGGATAGTACCCGATAAACTCATCTTT.

A word on this clone: A far larger clone lies a single base away; this is likely a read error. This CDR3 is also generated by other DNA sequences in the sample. The genes are TRDV2 and TRDJ1; D perhaps matches TRDD3 (5 bases). The ends were cut back, 0 bases at V and 7 bases at J, with 23 bases in the middle. The CDR3 length is 17 residues. Germline V gene data show CDR1 as GEAIGNYY and CDR2 as EKD. The CDR3 nucleotides read TGTGCCTGTGACACCCGTGTTGATACCGGGTGCGAGTGTAAACTCATCTTT. This gives the protein CACDTRVDTGCECKLIF.

Comments on this clone: TCRdb shows a much larger clone's protein in place of this DNA's translation, and the two differ at residue 6, likely through a read error; the protein shown is translated from the DNA. The V call is TRDV1, the J call TRDJ1; 7 positions match TRDD3. TCRdb carries no J gene annotation; the J gene was assigned here by matching the DNA with germline. V shed 5 bases, J shed 9 bases, and the junction held 18 bases outside the gene matches. Germline V gene data show CDR1 as TSWWSYY and CDR2 as QGS. CDR3 length: 16 amino acids. Written as DNA, the CDR3 is TGTGCTCTTGGGCACGATGAAGGCTGGGGGGTTAGGGAACTCATCTTT. This codes for CALGHDEGWGVRELIF.

By sample fraction, this clone is medium-sized. Other DNA sequences within the sample encode an identical CDR3. The J gene is TRDJ1, the V gene TRDV2, with 9 bases fitting TRDD3. Unmatched junction bases numbered 10, after V lost 1 base and J lost 2 bases. Germline V lookup: CDR1 GEAIGNYY, CDR2 EKD. The CDR3 totals 17 residues. CDR3: CACDTLSTGGETDKLIF. The CDR3 DNA reads as TGTGCCTGTGACACTCTGAGTACTGGGGGAGAAACCGATAAACTCATCTTT.

This clone occurred a few times. The protein held in TCRdb is that of a much larger clone and does not match this DNA's translation at residue 14, likely because of a read error; the protein shown is translated from the DNA. This chain connects TRDV2 to TRDJ1; the D is unclear. No J segment appears in TCRdb, so it was assigned here by matching the sequence to germline. CDR1 is GEAIGNYY, CDR2 EKD, per germline. Trimming took 1 base from V and 1 from J, leaving 27 bases between them. The CDR3 covers 20 residues. The CDR3 DNA reads TGTGCCTGTGACACGCGGTTTCATTTTATGCCGCAGACGTGCACCGATAAACTCATCTTT. It yields the protein CACDTRFHFMPQTCTDKLIF.

This clone was observed a handful of times. A far larger clone differs by one base, so this is likely a read error. This sample also contains other DNA sequences that code for the same CDR3. The chain links TRDV1 to TRDJ1; D is perhaps TRDD2 (6 bases). Deletions cut 3 bases from V and 0 bases from J, with 35 bases between. The CDR3 contains 23 residues. Germline loops: CDR1 TSWWSYY, CDR2 QGS. This CDR3 is CALGDHIPVVPPGVLPYTDKLIF. CDR3 coding DNA: TGTGCTCTTGGGGATCACATCCCTGTAGTGCCTCCGGGGGTCCTACCGTACACCGATAAACTCATCTTT.

For this clone: TCRdb's protein, taken from a much larger clone, differs from this DNA's translation at residue 7, likely owing to a read error; the protein displayed comes from the DNA. The rearrangement joins TRDV1 to TRDJ1; TRDD3 matches at 7 bases. Germline V lookup: CDR1 TSWWSYY, CDR2 QGS. CDR3 length: 18 residues. V gave up 3 bases and J gave up 4 bases; unmatched junction bases: 17. In nucleotides, the CDR3 is TGTGCTCTTGGGGACCCCTCTCCTGCAGTCTGGGGATACGATAAACTCATCTTT. As protein: CALGDPSPAVWGYDKLIF.

Of note for this clone: The protein that TCRdb holds for this DNA derives from a much larger clone and differs from the translated DNA at residue 18, which likely indicates a read error; the protein shown here is translated from the DNA. The genes are TRDV1 and TRDJ1; possibly TRDD3 for D (6 bases). Germline V gene lookup returns CDR1 TSWWSYY and CDR2 QGS. This CDR3 is built from 19 residues. CDR3 coding DNA: TGTGCTCTTGGGGAAAGGAGTAGACCTACTGGGATGTACACCGATAAACTCACCTTT. As protein: CALGERSRPTGMYTDKLTF.

This clone was counted ten times or more. This chain joins TRDV1 and TRDJ1, with D unresolved. Germline V CDR1 and CDR2: TSWWSYY, QGS. Deletions cut 3 bases from V and 1 base from J, with 24 bases between. The CDR3 consists of 19 residues. The CDR3 coding sequence is TGTGCTCTTGGGGACCCTAGGGCCCTCCCACCCTTGGGCACCGATAAACTCATCTTT. This codes for CALGDPRALPPLGTDKLIF.

A remark on this clone: This likely traces to a read error, being one base from a far larger clone. This same CDR3 is encoded by further DNA sequences in the sample. CDR3 residues: CALGERSFPKTQVLLGECRANDKLIF. CDR3 nucleotides: TGTGCTCTTGGGGAGCGATCCTTCCCAAAGACCCAAGTGTTACTGGGGGAATGTCGAGCGAACGATAAACTCATCTTT. The chain links TRDV1 to TRDJ1, with TRDD3 matching over 9 bases. Here the J gene was assigned by germline matching of the DNA, as TCRdb has none. V lost 3 bases and J lost 4; bases outside the gene matches: 39. Germline loops: CDR1 TSWWSYY, CDR2 QGS. There are 26 residues in the CDR3.

This clone was counted only a few times. With only one base between it and a far larger clone, this is likely a read error. Additional DNA sequences in this sample encode the identical CDR3. The chain links TRDV1 to TRDJ1, with 11 bases identical to TRDD3. Germline V gene data show CDR1 as TSWWSYY and CDR2 as QGS. This CDR3 has 19 amino acids. The CDR3 here is CALGGFDNYVLGDIDKLIF. Here the CDR3 DNA reads TGTGCCCTTGGGGGATTCGATAACTACGTACTGGGGGATATCGATAAACTCATCTTT.

Concerning this clone itself: This likely reflects a read error, since a far larger clone is one base away. Other DNA sequences within the sample encode an identical CDR3. This chain uses TRDV1 with TRDJ1; TRDD3 agrees at 8 bases. In germline, CDR1 is TSWWSYY, CDR2 QGS. This CDR3 comprises 22 residues. Losses at the gene ends were 1 base for V and 0 bases for J; bases not matched to a gene: 22. The CDR3 sequence: CALGERLILRLLGDEYTDKLIF. In nucleotides, the CDR3 is TGTGCTCTTGGGGAACGTTTAATCCTACGTCTTTTGGGGGATGAGTACACCGATAAACTCATCTTT.

This clone turned up a few times. The protein recorded in TCRdb matches a much larger clone and deviates from this DNA's translation at residue 3, suggesting a read error; the protein here is obtained by translating the DNA. The chain joins TRDV1 to TRDJ2; 7 bases align to TRDD3. The germline gives CDR1 TSWWSYY, CDR2 QGS. This CDR3 comprises 24 residues. The CDR3 is CAPGDLPPGTRVEKMGDMTAQLFF. In DNA, the CDR3 is TGTGCTCCTGGGGACCTCCCCCCTGGCACTAGAGTGGAAAAAATGGGGGACATGACAGCACAACTCTTCTTT.

This clone was seen only a few times. The protein that TCRdb holds for this DNA derives from a much larger clone and differs from the translated DNA at residue 14, which likely indicates a read error; the protein shown here is translated from the DNA. This chain links TRDV2 with TRDJ1; 10 bases line up with TRDD3. TCRdb carries no J gene annotation; the J gene was assigned here by matching the DNA with germline. The CDR3 spans 18 residues. Germline V gives CDR1 GEAIGNYY, CDR2 EKD. This CDR3 is CACDPLTGDTRPTGKLIF. CDR3 DNA sequence: TGTGCCTGTGACCCCCTTACGGGGGATACGCGGCCCACCGGTAAACTCATCTTT.

The table lists this clone with a few counts. Translating this DNA gives a protein that differs at residue 8 from the TCRdb one, which belongs to a much larger clone; a read error is likely, and the protein shown is this translation. The chain couples TRDV2 to TRDJ1; D not certain. The J gene, absent from TCRdb, was called here by matching the DNA to germline. Germline values: CDR1 GEAIGNYY, CDR2 EKD. This CDR3 has 19 residues. The germline V and J ends were trimmed by 4 bases and 0 bases, with 26 bases remaining between them. CDR3 amino acids: CACDALQNGFGSNTDKLIF. CDR3 sequence (DNA): TGTGCCTGTGATGCCCTGCAGAATGGGTTTGGAAGTAACACCGATAAACTCATCTTT.

This clone was detected a few times. The protein TCRdb lists belongs to a much larger clone and differs from this DNA's translation at residue 17, which points to a read error; the protein shown is made from the DNA. The chain links TRDV2 to TRDJ3; a weak D match, TRDD3 (6 bases). The J gene is not listed in TCRdb, so it was assigned here from a DNA match to germline. From germline, CDR1 is GEAIGNYY and CDR2 EKD. This CDR3 region has 22 residues. Here the CDR3 reads CACDTVLGTPGSSSWDARQMFF. CDR3 DNA sequence: TGTGCCTGTGACACCGTGCTGGGGACACCGGGTTCCAGCTCCTGGGACGCCCGACAGATGTTTTTC.

Many counts were recorded for this clone. CDR3 sequence reads: CACDTVGRTIPSWDTRQMFF. Here the CDR3 DNA reads TGTGCCTGTGACACCGTCGGCCGCACTATACCCTCCTGGGACACCCGACAGATGTTTTTC. J is TRDJ3 and V is TRDV2; unclear D gene. TCRdb records no J gene; here it was assigned by comparing the DNA to germline. Germline V gives CDR1 GEAIGNYY, CDR2 EKD. Trimming cost V 0 bases and J 0 bases, with 17 bases left between them. This CDR3 has 20 residues.

The table lists this clone with a few counts. The protein in TCRdb stems from a much larger clone and differs at residue 11 from this DNA's translation, likely a read error; here the protein is translated from the DNA. The chain links TRDV1 to TRDJ2, with D maybe TRDD3 (5 bases). CDR1 TSWWSYY and CDR2 QGS come from the germline V gene. V gave up 2 bases and J gave up 4 bases, with 29 bases separating them. The length of the CDR3 is 21 residues. As DNA, the CDR3 is TGTGCTCTTGGGGAAGAGTCGTACCATGAAACGGGCAAAGGGGAGACAGCACAACTCTTCTTT. It encodes CALGEESYHETGKGETAQLFF.

This clone was observed a few times. TCRdb lists the protein of a much larger clone for this DNA, which differs at residue 9, so this is likely a read error; the protein given here is translated from the DNA itself. The chain links TRDV1 to TRDJ1, with 12 bases matching TRDD3. Assignment of the J gene here rests on matching the DNA to germline, because TCRdb gives none. The CDR3 consists of 28 residues. Germline V gene sequence: CDR1 TSWWSYY, CDR2 QGS. The trim removed 2 bases at V and 1 base at J, leaving 38 bases unmatched. CDR3 residues: CALGESTFPPAVVYCVLGDTRSTDKLIF. The CDR3 nucleotides are TGTGCTCTTGGGGAATCCACTTTCCCACCGGCCGTGGTGTACTGTGTACTGGGGGATACTCGATCCACCGATAAACTCATCTTT.

As regards this clone: The protein TCRdb gives is from a much larger clone and does not agree with this DNA's translation at residue 3, likely a read error; the protein shown here comes from the DNA. The CDR3 sequence: CAPGEHPYLGMVYTDKLIF. The CDR3 coding sequence is TGTGCTCCTGGGGAACACCCCTACTTGGGGATGGTTTACACCGATAAACTCATCTTT. V is TRDV1 and J is TRDJ1; TRDD3 might be the D (6 bases). The J gene, absent from TCRdb, was called here by matching the DNA to germline. This CDR3 region has 19 residues. CDR1 TSWWSYY and CDR2 QGS come from the germline V gene.

This clone was observed a handful of times. TCRdb lists the protein of a much larger clone for this DNA, which differs at residue 4, so this is likely a read error; the protein given here is translated from the DNA itself. The chain recombines TRDV2 with TRDJ1, with 11 bases matching TRDD3. The J gene, left out of TCRdb, was set here by checking the DNA against germline. CDR3 length: 21 residues. Germline V gene lookup returns CDR1 GEAIGNYY and CDR2 EKD. V lost 5 bases, J lost 0 bases, and 22 bases stayed unmatched. The DNA of the CDR3 is TGTGCCTGTGGTTCCAAAACCAGTACGAGGCTGGGGGATACCTACACCGATAAACTCATCTTT. Protein sequence: CACGSKTSTRLGDTYTDKLIF.